This T cell receptor (beta chain) derives from a study of T cells in women clearing cervical HPV infection (dated by TCRdb to between 2017 and 2018). Broadly, across the study: The cases were about two dozen women with histologically confirmed HPV16-related CIN3 or worse, and 2 of those women had invasive cancers. The approximately 25 controls were women who cleared a single incident HPV16 infection within 12 months without developing precancer or cancer. Blood from cases was collected at the visit at which the lesion was first identified, whereas blood from controls was collected once infection was no longer detected. Among cases, blood sampling occurred a median of about 150 days after lesion detection, with an interquartile range of about 90 to 200 days. Since HLA typing was available for only a few women, HLA type could not be ruled out as a confounder. Nested within Costa Rica's Guanacaste HPV Natural History Study, an exploratory proof-of-principle case-control study compared TCR repertoires across cervical HPV16 outcomes. Cases and controls were matched on age within five years and on year of sample collection. Cases had a median age of around 34 years compared with just over 37 for controls, and baseline characteristics showed no significant differences between the groups. In the parent cohort, around 10,000 women aged 18 or older were enrolled in Guanacaste, Costa Rica, during about 1993 to 1995 and were followed for roughly 7 years. Five blinded duplicates per group were added as quality controls, so that 60 or so samples were obtained: 50 or so participants and 10 replicates.

On this clone: Its antigen has not been determined. The read ends 3 residues before the CDR3 terminus; that terminus is restored from the germline J gene.

General study outcomes and caveats: Random forest classifiers that combined richness and V gene abundances separated cases from controls with an estimated AUC of less than 0.85. Because the number of T cells in each sample was unknown, differences in richness could reflect differing T-cell content rather than repertoire biology. Lower TRBV6-7 relative abundance was observed in cases than in controls (around 0.1% versus 0.15%; Bonferroni P = 0.0008). Whether associations preceded infection or resulted from infection could not be shown with the cross-sectional design, and effector/memory subsets and HPV-specific T cells were not isolated. Across sequencing depths, CIN3+ cases showed significantly higher TCR repertoire richness than controls, but evenness did not differ between the groups.

From the cysteine through the phenylalanine, the CDR3 covers 15 amino acids. Shown are 36 bases from within the CDR3, in frame from base 1. According to the germline V gene (reference sequence), CDR1 reads LNHDA and CDR2 reads SQIVND. Every participant had a single incident cervical HPV16 infection, and prevalent HPV16 infections were excluded. Cervical HPV DNA was detected with MY09/MY11 PCR, and genotyping was done with dot-blot hybridization. Around 14 mL of heparinized blood was centrifuged, after which the buffy coat was aliquoted, frozen at -30 degrees C, and then stored at -80 degrees C. QIAGEN kits were used to extract genomic DNA from buffy coat specimens. Using the immunoSEQ assay, multiplex PCR amplified TCR beta CDR3 regions from an average of approximately 1,100 ng of genomic DNA per sample. Primer bias was corrected in the assay by using a complete synthetic TCR repertoire to establish an amplification baseline. Amplicons were sequenced on the Illumina platform. The authors' pipeline ran thus. Sequences were error-corrected by clustering with frequency ratios and a modified nearest-neighbor algorithm, then analyzed in the immunoSEQ Analyzer with IMGT gene definitions. At each rarefaction depth, TCR richness and evenness were averaged over 20 rarefaction repeats, and samples with fewer sequences than the depth were excluded. Wilcoxon rank sum tests with FDR correction were used to compare relative abundances of V, D and J genes between the groups. For the blinded duplicates, the intraclass correlation was 90% to 97% for TCR richness and averaged roughly 75% across about 67 gene segments. TCRdb stores this immuneACCESS table with in-frame sequences only. Part of the clones is absent; in the studies checked, under half of the shortfall reflects unresolved V genes, and no reason is known for the rest. That table gives V, J and clone size, and the DNA gave D and trimming. The sample's own table lists 30,000 to 35,000 clones. The ten largest clones capture 1.6% of the sample.

This sequence uses TRBV19 and TRBJ2-3, with TRBD1 identical over 7 junction bases. The receptor was derived from a woman aged 18 to 75 with a cervical HPV16 infection that either progressed to CIN3+ or cleared (not recorded which). Sequencing used blood buffy coat. The CDR3 sequence is CASSIGTVSNQPQYF. CDR3 DNA (partial): TGTGCCAGTAGTATCGGGACAGTTAGCAATCAGCCG.